These T cell receptor beta chains were read from a single sample in a study of spatial heterogeneity in lung cancer. Each CDR3 protein is one row after TCRdb ran MiXCR on the 5' RACE reads. The table records fewer than 30,000 distinct CDR3 sequences, 7% to 7.5% of them present only once. The sample consisted of lung tumor tissue, taken at surgery. These receptors were taken from a male donor with early-stage non-small cell lung cancer. Both conserved end residues are part of each CDR3. D genes are given only for firm matches. Clone size, where shown, is once, few, many, or a class for clones that have expanded.

D: -; V: TRBV20-1; size: many; J: TRBJ1-4; DNA: TGCAGTGCTAGAGGTCCGTGGAGGCCCCAAGGTGAAAAACTGTTTTTT; CDR3: CSARGPWRPQGEKLFF
D: -; V: TRBV2; size: few; J: TRBJ1-1; DNA: TGTGCCAGCAGGGGGAACATGAACACTGAAGCTTTCTTT; CDR3: CASRGNMNTEAFF
D: TRBD1; V: TRBV20-1; size: few; J: TRBJ2-7; DNA: TGCAGTGCTCATCGGGACAGGGATTTCTCCTACGAGCAGTACTTC; CDR3: CSAHRDRDFSYEQYF
D: -; V: TRBV5-1; size: many; J: TRBJ2-7; DNA: TGCGCCAGCAGCTTGGAGGGGGGCGCGTACAACGAGCAGTACTTC; CDR3: CASSLEGGAYNEQYF
D: -; V: TRBV2; size: few; J: TRBJ2-3; DNA: TGTGCCAACAACGGAGCGGGTACAGATACGCAGTATTTT; CDR3: CANNGAGTDTQYF
D: -; V: TRBV3-1; size: few; J: TRBJ2-1; DNA: TGTGCCAGCAGCCAAGACAGGCACAATGAGCAGTTCTTC; CDR3: CASSQDRHNEQFF
D: -; V: TRBV9; size: few; J: TRBJ1-1; DNA: TGTGCCAGCAGCGTAGAATTCCCGAGACAGTCGAACACTGAAGCTTTCTTT; CDR3: CASSVEFPRQSNTEAFF
D: -; V: TRBV27; size: many; J: TRBJ1-5; DNA: TGTGCCAGCAAAACAGGACTCAGCAATCAGCCCCAGCATTTT; CDR3: CASKTGLSNQPQHF
D: TRBD1; V: TRBV18; size: few; J: TRBJ1-1; DNA: TGTGCCAGCTCACCACCGGACAGGATGAACACTGAAGCTTTCTTT; CDR3: CASSPPDRMNTEAFF
D: TRBD1; V: TRBV5-1; size: few; J: TRBJ2-7; DNA: TGCGCCAGCAGCTCCGGGTGGGGACAGGGGGCATACGAGCAGTACTTC; CDR3: CASSSGWGQGAYEQYF
D: -; V: TRBV3-1; size: few; J: TRBJ2-5; DNA: TGTGCCAGCAGCCAAGGGGCCCAGTACTTC; CDR3: CASSQGAQYF
D: TRBD1; V: TRBV28; size: -; J: TRBJ2-6; DNA: TGTGCCAGCAGTGGACAGGAAAACTCTGGGGCCAACGTCCTGACTTTC; CDR3: CASSGQENSGANVLTF
D: -; V: TRBV5-1; size: many; J: TRBJ1-5; DNA: TGCGCCAGCAGCCCCGGCGGCCAGTTCAATCAGCCCCAGCATTTT; CDR3: CASSPGGQFNQPQHF
D: TRBD1; V: TRBV30; size: few; J: TRBJ1-5; DNA: TGTGCCTGGAGTGCAGGGACAGTGGGTAATCAGCCCCAGCATTTT; CDR3: CAWSAGTVGNQPQHF
D: -; V: TRBV3-1; size: -; J: TRBJ1-4; DNA: TGTGCCAGCAGCCAAGGCAGGGCTGAAAAACTGTTTTTT; CDR3: CASSQGRAEKLFF
D: -; V: TRBV6-1; size: many; J: TRBJ1-1; DNA: TGTGCCAGCCAGGGAAACACTGAAGCTTTCTTT; CDR3: CASQGNTEAFF
D: TRBD1; V: TRBV29-1; size: many; J: TRBJ2-1; DNA: TGCAGCGTGAAAAGGGGGACAGGGGGCAGTGAGCAGTTCTTC; CDR3: CSVKRGTGGSEQFF
D: -; V: TRBV6-5; size: many; J: TRBJ1-4; DNA: TGTGCCAGCAGTTACCGGGTTGGGGCAACTAATGAAAAACTGTTTTTT; CDR3: CASSYRVGATNEKLFF
D: -; V: TRBV27; size: many; J: TRBJ1-5; DNA: TGTGCCAGCAGTTCCAAGGCCGGCAATCAGCCCCAGCATTTT; CDR3: CASSSKAGNQPQHF
D: TRBD1; V: TRBV12-3/TRBV12-4; size: -; J: TRBJ1-1; DNA: TGTGCCAGCACCCTTAGGGGACAGAAAAAAAAGAACACTGAAGCTTTCTTT; CDR3: CASTLRGQKKKNTEAFF
D: -; V: TRBV7-2; size: many; J: TRBJ2-7; DNA: TGTGCCAGCAGCGATCCGGGGCCCTACGAGCAGTACTTC; CDR3: CASSDPGPYEQYF
D: -; V: TRBV18; size: few; J: TRBJ2-5; DNA: TGTGCCAGCTCACCAGGGGGCCAAGAGACCCAGTACTTC; CDR3: CASSPGGQETQYF
D: -; V: TRBV3-1; size: few; J: TRBJ2-5; DNA: TGTGCCAGCAGCCAAGCCGCAGGGGGAGGTCGCCATACCCAGTACTTC; CDR3: CASSQAAGGGRHTQYF
D: -; V: TRBV6-5; size: few; J: TRBJ2-1; DNA: TGTGCCAGCAGTTACTCGAGACTAGGCGGAGGGGAGCAGTTCTTC; CDR3: CASSYSRLGGGEQFF
D: -; V: TRBV5-1; size: many; J: TRBJ2-1; DNA: TGCGCCAGCGCCGGCCAATTCAATGAGCAGTTCTTC; CDR3: CASAGQFNEQFF
D: -; V: TRBV27; size: -; J: TRBJ2-6; DNA: TGTGCCAGCAGTTTATTGGGCCAGGCCTTCAACGTCCTGACTTTC; CDR3: CASSLLGQAFNVLTF
D: -; V: TRBV7-7; size: many; J: TRBJ1-2; DNA: TGTGCCATCAGGGACAACTATGGCTACACCTTC; CDR3: CAIRDNYGYTF
D: TRBD1; V: TRBV4-3; size: few; J: TRBJ2-7; DNA: TGCGCCAGCAGCCCCGGCCGGGACAGGGGTTCCGAGCAGTACTTC; CDR3: CASSPGRDRGSEQYF
D: TRBD1; V: TRBV4-1; size: few; J: TRBJ1-5; DNA: TGCGCCAGCAGCCAAGATTCGACAGGGCGGCAGCCCCAGCATTTT; CDR3: CASSQDSTGRQPQHF
D: TRBD1; V: TRBV5-6; size: many; J: TRBJ1-2; DNA: TGTGCCAGCAGCTGGCCGGGACAGGGCTACACCGTTGGATATGGCTACACCTTC; CDR3: CASSWPGQGYTVGYGYTF
D: TRBD1; V: TRBV29-1; size: few; J: TRBJ2-2; DNA: TGCAGCGTTGGAGTGGACAGGGCCACCGGGGAGCTGTTTTTT; CDR3: CSVGVDRATGELFF
D: -; V: TRBV2; size: few; J: TRBJ2-2; DNA: TGTGCCAGCTCAGCACGGGCTACCGGGGAGCTGTTTTTT; CDR3: CASSARATGELFF
D: -; V: TRBV4-2; size: few; J: TRBJ1-5; DNA: TGTGCCAGCAGCCAAGGCCGGGGTGGAAGCAATCAGCCCCAGCATTTT; CDR3: CASSQGRGGSNQPQHF
D: -; V: TRBV28; size: few; J: TRBJ1-1; DNA: TGTGCCAGCAGTCCCACAGGACATCGGACTGAAGCTTTCTTT; CDR3: CASSPTGHRTEAFF
D: -; V: TRBV7-9; size: -; J: TRBJ1-1; DNA: TGTGCCAGCAGTCATCCACAGGGATCAATGAACACTGAAGCTTTCTTT; CDR3: CASSHPQGSMNTEAFF
D: TRBD2; V: TRBV3-1; size: few; J: TRBJ2-5; DNA: TGTGCCAGCAGCCAAGCCGGGGGGGAAGCAGAGACCCAGTACTTC; CDR3: CASSQAGGEAETQYF
D: -; V: TRBV10-1; size: many; J: TRBJ2-3; DNA: TGCGCCAGCAGTGAGTCGAAACATTTTACGCAGTATTTT; CDR3: CASSESKHFTQYF
D: -; V: TRBV28; size: many; J: TRBJ2-2; DNA: TGTGCCAGCAGATCGAACACCGGGGAGCTGTTTTTT; CDR3: CASRSNTGELFF
D: TRBD2; V: TRBV20-1; size: few; J: TRBJ2-7; DNA: TGCAGTGCCCCCGGGTTGAGCGGGGACGAGCAGTACTTC; CDR3: CSAPGLSGDEQYF
D: -; V: TRBV16; size: many; J: TRBJ1-6; DNA: TGTGCCAGCAGCCAATCGGGAACCTATAATTCACCCCTCCACTTT; CDR3: CASSQSGTYNSPLHF
D: TRBD2; V: TRBV11-2; size: many; J: TRBJ2-3; DNA: TGTGCCAGCAGCCCAAGGAGCGGGACTACGCAGTATTTT; CDR3: CASSPRSGTTQYF
D: -; V: TRBV27; size: many; J: TRBJ2-2; DNA: TGTGCCAGCAGTCTCCACAGTCAAGGGGAGAGGGCCGGGGAGCTGTTTTTT; CDR3: CASSLHSQGERAGELFF
D: -; V: TRBV28; size: many; J: TRBJ1-2; DNA: TGTGCCAGCAGTATCCCGAACCCTACTGGGAACTATGGCTACACCTTC; CDR3: CASSIPNPTGNYGYTF
D: TRBD1; V: TRBV11-2; size: medium-sized; J: TRBJ2-7; DNA: TGTGCCAGCAGCCACCGCCAAGAGACAGGGCGACACGAGCAGTACTTC; CDR3: CASSHRQETGRHEQYF
D: TRBD1; V: TRBV20-1; size: many; J: TRBJ1-1; DNA: TGCAGTGCTAGAACAGGGGGTGGAACTGAAGCTTTCTTT; CDR3: CSARTGGGTEAFF
D: -; V: TRBV7-2; size: many; J: TRBJ2-2; DNA: TGTGCCAGCAGCCCCCGCTACTCCGCACCCGGGGAGCTGTTTTTT; CDR3: CASSPRYSAPGELFF
D: -; V: TRBV18; size: many; J: TRBJ1-3; DNA: TGTGCCAGCTCAGAGGGGGCTGGAAACACCATATATTTT; CDR3: CASSEGAGNTIYF
D: -; V: TRBV5-1; size: many; J: TRBJ1-1; DNA: TGCGCCAGCAGCTTGTACAGTTTGAACACTGAAGCTTTCTTT; CDR3: CASSLYSLNTEAFF
D: TRBD2; V: TRBV5-1; size: many; J: TRBJ2-1; DNA: TGCGCCAGCAGCTTCGATAGCGGGGGCGATGAGCAGTTCTTC; CDR3: CASSFDSGGDEQFF
D: -; V: TRBV7-2; size: few; J: TRBJ2-5; DNA: TGTGCCAGCAGCTTATGGAAGGGGAGTCTGGCCCAGTACTTC; CDR3: CASSLWKGSLAQYF
D: -; V: TRBV19; size: many; J: TRBJ1-2; DNA: TGTGCCAGTAGTATGATGGTGACAGATGGCTACACCTTC; CDR3: CASSMMVTDGYTF
D: TRBD2; V: TRBV7-2; size: many; J: TRBJ2-3; DNA: TGTGCCAGCAGCTTAACTAGCGGGGGGGCAAGTGCAGATACGCAGTATTTT; CDR3: CASSLTSGGASADTQYF
D: -; V: TRBV3-1; size: -; J: TRBJ2-1; DNA: TGTGCCAGCAGTCAGACCTACTCCGGGCAGTTCTTC; CDR3: CASSQTYSGQFF
D: -; V: TRBV20-1; size: many; J: TRBJ1-3; DNA: TGCAGTGCTAGATCAGAGGGGGGAATCTCTGGAAACACCATATATTTT; CDR3: CSARSEGGISGNTIYF
D: -; V: TRBV7-2; size: many; J: TRBJ1-1; DNA: TGTGCCAGCAGTGTCGATTATTCTGAAGCTTTCTTT; CDR3: CASSVDYSEAFF
D: -; V: TRBV11-2; size: many; J: TRBJ2-4; DNA: TGTGCCAGCAGCCCTGCTGAAAACATTCAGTACTTC; CDR3: CASSPAENIQYF
D: -; V: TRBV6-5; size: many; J: TRBJ2-2; DNA: TGTGCCAGCAGCAAGCTAGCGAACACCGGGGAGCTGTTTTTT; CDR3: CASSKLANTGELFF
D: -; V: TRBV1; size: few; J: TRBJ2-3; DNA: TGCACCAGCAGCCAAGATCGAACCCTCAGGGATACGCAGTATTTT; CDR3: CTSSQDRTLRDTQYF